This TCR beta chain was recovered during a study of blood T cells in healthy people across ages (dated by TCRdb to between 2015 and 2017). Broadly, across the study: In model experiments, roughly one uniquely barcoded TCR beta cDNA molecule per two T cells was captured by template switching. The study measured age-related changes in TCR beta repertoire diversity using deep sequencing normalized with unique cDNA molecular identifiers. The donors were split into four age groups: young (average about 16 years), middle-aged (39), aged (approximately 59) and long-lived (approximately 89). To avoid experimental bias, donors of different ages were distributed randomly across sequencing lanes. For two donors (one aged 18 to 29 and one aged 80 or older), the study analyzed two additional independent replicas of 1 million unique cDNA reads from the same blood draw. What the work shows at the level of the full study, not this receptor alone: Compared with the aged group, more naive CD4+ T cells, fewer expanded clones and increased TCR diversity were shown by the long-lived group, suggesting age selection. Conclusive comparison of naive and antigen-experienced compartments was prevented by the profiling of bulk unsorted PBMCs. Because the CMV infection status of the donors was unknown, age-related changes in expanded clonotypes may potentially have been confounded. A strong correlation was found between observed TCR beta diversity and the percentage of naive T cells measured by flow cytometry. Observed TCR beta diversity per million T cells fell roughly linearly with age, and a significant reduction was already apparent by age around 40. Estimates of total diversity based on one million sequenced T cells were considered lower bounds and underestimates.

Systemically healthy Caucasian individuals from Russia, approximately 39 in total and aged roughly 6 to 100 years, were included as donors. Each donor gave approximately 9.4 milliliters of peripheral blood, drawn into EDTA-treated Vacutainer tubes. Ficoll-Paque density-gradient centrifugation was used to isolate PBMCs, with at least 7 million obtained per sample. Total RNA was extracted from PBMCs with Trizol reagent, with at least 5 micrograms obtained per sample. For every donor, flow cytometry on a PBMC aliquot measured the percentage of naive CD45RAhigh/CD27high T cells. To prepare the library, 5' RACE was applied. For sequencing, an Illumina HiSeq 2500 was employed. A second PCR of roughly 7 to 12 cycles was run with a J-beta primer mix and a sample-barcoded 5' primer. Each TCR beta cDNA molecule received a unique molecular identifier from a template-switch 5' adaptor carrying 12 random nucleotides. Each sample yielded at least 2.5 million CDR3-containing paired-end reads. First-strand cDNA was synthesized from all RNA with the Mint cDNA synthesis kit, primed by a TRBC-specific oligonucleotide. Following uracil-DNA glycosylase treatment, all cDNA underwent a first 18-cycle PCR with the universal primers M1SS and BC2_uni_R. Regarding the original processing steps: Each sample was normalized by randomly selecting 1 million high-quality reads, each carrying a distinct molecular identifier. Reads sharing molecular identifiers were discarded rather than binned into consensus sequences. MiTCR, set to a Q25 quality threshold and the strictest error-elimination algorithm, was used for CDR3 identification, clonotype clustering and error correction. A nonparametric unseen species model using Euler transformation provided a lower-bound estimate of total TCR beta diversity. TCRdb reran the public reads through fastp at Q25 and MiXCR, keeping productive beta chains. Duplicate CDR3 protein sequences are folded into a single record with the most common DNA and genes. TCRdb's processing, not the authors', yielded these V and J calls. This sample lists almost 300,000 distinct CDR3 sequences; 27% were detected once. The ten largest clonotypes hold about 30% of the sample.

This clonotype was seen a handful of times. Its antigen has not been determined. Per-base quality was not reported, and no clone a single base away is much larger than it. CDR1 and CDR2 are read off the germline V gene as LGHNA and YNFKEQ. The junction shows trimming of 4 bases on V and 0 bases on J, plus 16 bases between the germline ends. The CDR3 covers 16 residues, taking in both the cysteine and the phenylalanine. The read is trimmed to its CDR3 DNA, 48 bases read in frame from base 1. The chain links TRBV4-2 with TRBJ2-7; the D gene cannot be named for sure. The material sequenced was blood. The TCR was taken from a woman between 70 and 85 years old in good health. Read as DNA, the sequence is TGTGCCAGCAGCCCCCACGGCGGCTCCTCCTCCTACGAGCAGTACTTC. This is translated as CASSPHGGSSSYEQYF.